The T cell receptor (beta chain) under discussion was sequenced for a study of cytomegalovirus exposure and HLA in healthy donors. Study results and limitations: On later analysis, the bulk of CMV-associated TCR beta chains appeared to be HLA-restricted.

In germline, CDR1 is SGHRS, CDR2 YFSETQ. Trimming left V 0 bases short and J 1 base short, with 7 bases between. The CDR3 is 14 residues long. All donors participated as healthy donors of bone marrow. The PCR was carried out with 60 Vbeta primers and 13 Jbeta primers. Libraries were prepared by immunoSEQ multiplex PCR; TCRdb keeps only in-frame clonotypes and omits some of them. In the table there are 80,000 to 100,000 clones, 73% of which are singletons. About this clone itself: Its antigen is still unknown.

The genes are TRBV5-1 and TRBJ2-5, with D possibly TRBD2 on 6 matching bases. Sequencing was carried out using PBMCs. The source of this sequence is a man aged 40-55 years in good health and CMV-seronegative. The chain's CDR3 is CASSLALAQETQYF. For the CDR3, the DNA is TGCGCCAGCAGCTTGGCACTAGCCCAAGAGACCCAGTACTTC. The full variable domain, rest sourced from reference TRBV5-1 and TRBJ2-5, is KAGVTQTPRYLIKTRGQQVTLSCSPISGHRSVSWYQQTPGQGLQFLFEYFSETQRNKGNFPGRFSGRQFSNSRSEMNVSTLELGDSALYLCASSLALAQETQYFGPGTRLLVL.